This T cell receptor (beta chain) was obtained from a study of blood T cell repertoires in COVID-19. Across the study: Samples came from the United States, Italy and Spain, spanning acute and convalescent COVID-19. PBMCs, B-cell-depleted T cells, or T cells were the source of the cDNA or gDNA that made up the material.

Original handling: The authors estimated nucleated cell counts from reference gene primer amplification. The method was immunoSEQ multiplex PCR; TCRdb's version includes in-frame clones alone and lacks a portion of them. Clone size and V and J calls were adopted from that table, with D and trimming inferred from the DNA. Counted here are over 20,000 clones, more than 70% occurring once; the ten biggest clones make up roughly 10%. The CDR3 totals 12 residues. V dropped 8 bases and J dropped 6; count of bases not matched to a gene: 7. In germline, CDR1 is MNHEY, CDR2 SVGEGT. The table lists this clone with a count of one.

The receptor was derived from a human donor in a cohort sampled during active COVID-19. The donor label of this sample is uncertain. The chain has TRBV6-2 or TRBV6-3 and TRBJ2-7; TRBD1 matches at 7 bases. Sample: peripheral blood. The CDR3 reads CASGRQGGEQYF. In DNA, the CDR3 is TGTGCCAGCGGCCGACAGGGCGGCGAGCAGTACTTC.